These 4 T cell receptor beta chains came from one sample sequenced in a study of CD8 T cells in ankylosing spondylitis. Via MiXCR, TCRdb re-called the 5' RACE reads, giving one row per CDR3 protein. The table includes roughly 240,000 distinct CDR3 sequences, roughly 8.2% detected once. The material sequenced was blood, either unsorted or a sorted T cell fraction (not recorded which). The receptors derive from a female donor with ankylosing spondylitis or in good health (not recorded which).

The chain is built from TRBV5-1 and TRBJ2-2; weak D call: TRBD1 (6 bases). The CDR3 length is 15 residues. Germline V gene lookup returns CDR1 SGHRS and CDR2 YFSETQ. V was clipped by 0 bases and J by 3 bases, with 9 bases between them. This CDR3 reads CASSLDRADTGELFF. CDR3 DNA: TGCGCCAGCAGCTTGGACAGGGCGGACACCGGGGAGCTGTTTTTT.

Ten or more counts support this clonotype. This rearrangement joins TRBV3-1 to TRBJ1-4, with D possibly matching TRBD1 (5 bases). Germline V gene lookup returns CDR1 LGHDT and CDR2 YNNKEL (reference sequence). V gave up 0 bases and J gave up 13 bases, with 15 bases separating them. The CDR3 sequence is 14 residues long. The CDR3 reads CASSQDPSGRGLFF. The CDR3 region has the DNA TGTGCCAGCAGCCAAGATCCATCAGGGAGGGGACTGTTTTTT. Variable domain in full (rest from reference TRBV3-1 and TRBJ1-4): DTAVSQTPKYLVTQMGNDKSIKCEQNLGHDTMYWYKQDSKKFLKIMFSYNNKELIINETVPNRFSPKSPDKAHLNLHINSLELGDSAVYFCASSQDPSGRGLFFGSGTQLSVL.

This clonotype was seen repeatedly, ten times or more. CDR3 DNA: TGCGCCAGCACCAAACTAGCGGGAGGTGGGGATGAGCAGTTCTTC. It is translated as CASTKLAGGGDEQFF. The chain has TRBV5-1 and TRBJ2-1; TRBD2 agrees at 12 bases. Trimming removed 6 bases from V and 8 bases from J; junction bases left unmatched: 9. The germline V gene has CDR1 SGHRS and CDR2 YFSETQ. The CDR3 sequence is 15 residues long.

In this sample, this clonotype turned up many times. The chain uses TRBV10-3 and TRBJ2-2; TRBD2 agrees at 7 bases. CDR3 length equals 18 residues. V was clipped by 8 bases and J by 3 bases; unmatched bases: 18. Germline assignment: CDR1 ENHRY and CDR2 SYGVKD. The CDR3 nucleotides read TGTGCCATCCCCGGTATAGCGGGCCCCGCGGCGGACACCGGGGAGCTGTTTTTT. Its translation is CAIPGIAGPAADTGELFF.